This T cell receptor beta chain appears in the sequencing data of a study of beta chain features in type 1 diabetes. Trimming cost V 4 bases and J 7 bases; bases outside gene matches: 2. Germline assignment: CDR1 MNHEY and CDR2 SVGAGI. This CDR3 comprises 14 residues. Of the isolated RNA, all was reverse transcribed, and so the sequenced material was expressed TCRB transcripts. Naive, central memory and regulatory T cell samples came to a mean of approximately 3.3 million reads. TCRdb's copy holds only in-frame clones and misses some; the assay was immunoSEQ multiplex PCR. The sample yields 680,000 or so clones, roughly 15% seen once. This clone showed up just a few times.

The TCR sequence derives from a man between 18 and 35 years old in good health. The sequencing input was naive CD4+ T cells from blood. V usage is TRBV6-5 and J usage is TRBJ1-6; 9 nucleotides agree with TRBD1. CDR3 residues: CASSLGQGNSPLHF. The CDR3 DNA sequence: TGTGCCAGCAGTTTGGGACAGGGCAATTCACCCCTCCACTTT.